The rows below give T cell receptor beta chains drawn from one sample of a study of blood T cells in healthy people across ages. TCRdb reprocessed the 5' RACE reads via MiXCR and lists one record per CDR3 protein. The data hold about 800,000 distinct CDR3 sequences, with 35% to 60% observed a single time. The sequenced material came from blood. The receptor set was obtained from a man at least 80 years old in good health. The CDR3 runs from the conserved cysteine through the conserved F or W. The order of the fields is D gene, clone size, CDR3 length, J gene, V gene, CDR3 protein, CDR3 DNA. D genes are given only for firm matches. Size tells how often a clone was seen (once, few, many) or the class of an expanded clone, and some rows leave it out.

TRBD1,.,18,TRBJ1-2,TRBV4-3,CASSQDPPGQGRVPGYTF,TGCGCCAGCAGCCAAGATCCCCCCGGACAGGGTCGTGTTCCTGGCTACACCTTC
.,.,13,TRBJ1-1,TRBV7-2,CASAVGVNTEAFF,TGTGCCAGCGCCGTGGGGGTGAACACTGAAGCTTTCTTT
TRBD2,.,16,TRBJ2-3,TRBV5-1,CASSSSGTSVTDTQYF,TGCGCCAGCAGCTCATCCGGGACTAGCGTCACAGATACGCAGTATTTT
TRBD1,few,18,TRBJ2-6,TRBV5-1,CASSLDRTGTSGANVLTF,TGCGCCAGCAGCTTGGACCGGACAGGAACCTCTGGGGCCAACGTCCTGACTTTC
TRBD1,many,15,TRBJ2-3,TRBV7-2,CASSLPGQGTDTQYF,TGTGCCAGCAGCTTACCGGGACAGGGCACAGATACGCAGTATTTT
TRBD2,.,15,TRBJ2-1,TRBV29-1,CSVKRASGKYNEQFF,TGCAGCGTTAAGCGGGCTAGCGGGAAGTACAATGAGCAGTTCTTC
.,.,13,TRBJ2-7,TRBV20-1,CSAPRRETYEQYF,TGCAGTGCCCCGCGCAGGGAAACCTACGAGCAGTACTTC
TRBD1,.,14,TRBJ1-5,TRBV18,CASSPGTVDQPQHF,TGTGCCAGCTCGCCCGGGACAGTCGATCAGCCCCAGCATTTT
TRBD2,many,13,TRBJ2-7,TRBV7-3,CASSLSGGYEQYF,TGCGCCAGCAGCTTGAGCGGGGGCTACGAGCAGTACTTC
TRBD2,few,15,TRBJ2-7,TRBV12-3/TRBV12-4,CASSLSTSGSGQQYF,TGTGCCAGCAGTCTATCGACTAGCGGGAGCGGCCAGCAGTACTTC
.,.,13,TRBJ2-6,TRBV28,CASTRPGANVLTF,TGTGCCAGCACCCGACCTGGGGCCAACGTCCTGACTTTC
.,many,14,TRBJ1-1,TRBV5-1,CASSLGPANTEAFF,TGCGCCAGCAGCTTGGGGCCAGCAAACACTGAAGCTTTCTTT
.,.,14,TRBJ2-7,TRBV28,CASTPTGHSYEQYF,TGTGCCAGCACTCCTACGGGGCACTCCTACGAGCAGTACTTC
.,.,13,TRBJ2-7,TRBV7-2,CASSVSANYEQYF,TGTGCCAGCAGCGTCAGCGCTAACTACGAGCAGTACTTC
.,few,14,TRBJ2-7,TRBV10-3,CATEVPKPYNEQYF,TGTGCCACCGAGGTCCCGAAACCTTACAATGAGCAGTACTTC
.,.,14,TRBJ2-5,TRBV28,CASSFPPGVETQYF,TGTGCCAGCAGTTTTCCCCCGGGAGTAGAGACCCAGTACTTC
.,few,13,TRBJ2-7,TRBV7-3,CASSPYNSYEQYF,TGTGCCAGCAGCCCTTACAACTCCTACGAGCAGTACTTC
TRBD2,.,16,TRBJ2-1,TRBV30,CAWSGGLAGSYNEQFF,TGTGCCTGGAGTGGGGGACTAGCGGGGTCCTACAATGAGCAGTTCTTC
TRBD2,few,17,TRBJ2-1,TRBV5-5,CASAPFGRSSSYNEQFF,TGTGCCAGCGCTCCCTTCGGGAGGTCGAGCTCCTACAATGAGCAGTTCTTC
.,.,16,TRBJ2-7,TRBV5-1,CASSGGLGSELYEQYF,TGCGCCAGCAGCGGGGGGCTGGGGAGTGAGTTATACGAGCAGTACTTC
TRBD1,.,16,TRBJ2-2,TRBV10-3,CAISKQGIKDTGELFF,TGTGCCATCAGTAAACAGGGGATTAAGGACACCGGGGAGCTGTTTTTT
.,.,14,TRBJ2-3,TRBV2,CASMRARSQDTQYF,TGTGCCAGCATGCGGGCCAGGTCACAGGATACGCAGTATTTT
.,few,13,TRBJ2-7,TRBV20-1,CSAHYAVAYEQYF,TGCAGTGCCCATTATGCCGTGGCCTACGAGCAGTACTTC
TRBD1,.,15,TRBJ2-1,TRBV3-1,CASSSDRGFYNEQFF,TGTGCCAGCAGTTCGGACAGGGGGTTCTACAATGAGCAGTTCTTC
TRBD2,.,12,TRBJ2-1,TRBV20-1,CSAKTGGGQQFF,TGCAGTGCCAAGACTGGCGGGGGACAGCAGTTCTTC
.,.,15,TRBJ2-5,TRBV5-1,CASSLSQGGQETQYF,TGCGCCAGCAGCTTGAGTCAGGGGGGGCAAGAGACCCAGTACTTC
.,many,15,TRBJ2-7,TRBV7-3,CASSLRSGGVYEQYF,TGTGCCAGCAGCTTACGATCCGGAGGGGTTTACGAGCAGTACTTC
TRBD1,few,16,TRBJ2-4,TRBV5-1,CASSPGQGRGKNIQYF,TGCGCCAGCAGCCCTGGACAGGGGAGGGGCAAAAACATTCAGTACTTC
.,.,15,TRBJ1-1,TRBV4-3,CASSQLAGGFTEAFF,TGCGCCAGCAGCCAATTAGCGGGGGGTTTCACTGAAGCTTTCTTT
.,.,14,TRBJ1-6,TRBV5-1,CASSPEGDDSPLHF,TGCGCCAGCAGCCCGGAGGGGGATGATTCACCCCTCCACTTT
.,.,14,TRBJ2-5,TRBV2,CASSEVGRGETQYF,TGTGCCAGCAGTGAGGTGGGGAGAGGGGAGACCCAGTACTTC
.,.,15,TRBJ2-1,TRBV5-8,CASSEDLTGVGEQFF,TGTGCCAGCAGCGAGGACTTGACTGGGGTCGGTGAGCAGTTCTTC
.,.,12,TRBJ2-5,TRBV12-3/TRBV12-4,CASRKGTGEQYF,TGTGCCAGCCGTAAGGGGACGGGGGAGCAGTACTTC
TRBD1,few,13,TRBJ1-2,TRBV2,CASSQDRGRGYTF,TGTGCCAGCAGTCAAGACAGGGGGCGAGGCTACACCTTC
.,.,13,TRBJ2-7,TRBV2,CASSGTGIEEQYF,TGTGCCAGCAGTGGTACCGGGATCGAGGAGCAGTACTTC
TRBD1,.,15,TRBJ2-7,TRBV5-1,CASSFAGQDGYEQYF,TGCGCCAGCAGCTTTGCGGGACAGGACGGCTACGAGCAGTACTTC
.,once,15,TRBJ1-4,TRBV3-1,CASSQGLSTNEKLFF,TGTGCCAGCAGCCAAGGTCTTTCAACTAATGAAAAACTGTTTTTT
TRBD2,few,16,TRBJ2-1,TRBV28,CASSLLAGPSYNEQFF,TGTGCCAGCAGTCTCCTAGCGGGACCCTCCTACAATGAGCAGTTCTTC
.,.,15,TRBJ2-2,TRBV13,CASSENLGPTGELFF,TGTGCCAGCAGCGAAAACCTAGGGCCTACCGGGGAGCTGTTTTTT
.,.,15,TRBJ1-3,TRBV11-3,CASSSGTFSGNTIYF,TGTGCCAGCAGCTCCGGAACCTTCTCTGGAAACACCATATATTTT
.,.,15,TRBJ1-6,TRBV20-1,CSATRQNGQNSPLHF,TGCAGTGCGACTCGACAGAACGGCCAAAATTCACCCCTCCACTTT
TRBD2,.,16,TRBJ2-2,TRBV6-1,CASSGQGGSLIGELFF,TGTGCCAGCAGTGGGCAGGGCGGGAGTCTTATCGGGGAGCTGTTTTTT
.,.,15,TRBJ2-7,TRBV7-6,CANGGKQGYSYEQYF,TGTGCCAATGGGGGGAAACAGGGATACTCCTACGAGCAGTACTTC
.,.,18,TRBJ2-4,TRBV20-1,CSAIGGRLAEIAKNIQYF,TGCAGTGCTATAGGAGGTCGGTTGGCGGAAATAGCCAAAAACATTCAGTACTTC
.,.,13,TRBJ1-1,TRBV6-6,CASSGPANTEAFF,TGTGCCAGCAGTGGACCCGCCAACACTGAAGCTTTCTTT
TRBD2,few,17,TRBJ2-3,TRBV7-8,CASSSRGGPRSTDTQYF,TGTGCCAGCAGCTCACGGGGGGGTCCTAGGAGCACAGATACGCAGTATTTT
TRBD2,few,16,TRBJ2-7,TRBV5-6,CASSLSLLASTYEQYF,TGTGCCAGCAGCTTGAGTTTACTAGCGAGTACCTACGAGCAGTACTTC
TRBD2,.,13,TRBJ2-7,TRBV20-1,CSANGEGRIEQYF,TGCAGTGCTAACGGGGAGGGTAGAATCGAGCAGTACTTC
.,.,13,TRBJ2-5,TRBV25-1,CASSDGRGETQYF,TGTGCCAGCAGTGATGGCCGGGGAGAGACCCAGTACTTC
.,.,15,TRBJ2-3,TRBV12-3/TRBV12-4,CASTRGRDTGDTQYF,TGTGCCAGCACGCGGGGAAGGGACACGGGAGATACGCAGTATTTT
.,few,14,TRBJ2-7,TRBV28,CASRLSGTSHEQYF,TGTGCCAGCAGGTTGTCCGGGACAAGCCACGAGCAGTACTTC